This passage covers 24 T cell receptor beta chains from one sample sequenced in a study of blood T cell repertoires in COVID-19 (dated by TCRdb to 2019 to 2021). Library creation used the immunoSEQ multiplex PCR assay. TCRdb took over this immuneACCESS table, retaining in-frame rearrangements with V and J assigned. Such tables are incomplete; in checked studies, under half of the missing clones stem from an unresolved V gene, and the remainder is unexplained. The sample table lists about 160,000 clones, around 82% of them with a count of one. The leading ten clones occupy roughly 1.2% of the sample. Sample: peripheral blood. All receptors come from a man between 60 and 70 years old who had recovered from COVID-19.

Worth noting for this clone: This CDR3 is also generated by other DNA sequences in the sample. The V call is TRBV5-1, the J call TRBJ2-7; D remains unclear. This CDR3 comprises 12 residues. Trimming cost V 0 bases and J 2 bases, with 3 bases left between them. CDR1 is SGHRS, CDR2 YFSETQ, per germline. CDR3 amino acids: CASSLGAYEQYF. The CDR3 DNA reads as TGCGCCAGCAGCTTGGGCGCCTACGAGCAGTACTTC.

J is TRBJ1-2 and V is TRBV5-5; TRBD1 aligns across 9 bases. The germline CDR1 and CDR2 sequences are SGHKS and YYEKEE (reference sequence). J was trimmed by 5 bases and V by 2 bases; bases with no gene match: 7. The CDR3 totals 15 residues. The CDR3 DNA reads TGTGCCAGCAGCTTTGGAGGACAGGGGAGGTATGGCTACACCTTC. It codes for CASSFGGQGRYGYTF.

V and J are TRBV7-9 and TRBJ2-1; 7 bases map to TRBD2. Per the germline V gene, CDR1 is SEHNR and CDR2 is FQNEAQ (reference sequence). With V trimmed by 7 bases and J by 5 bases, 8 bases remained unmatched. CDR3 length: 14 amino acids. CDR3 in amino acids: CASTPMAGDNEQFF. CDR3 DNA sequence: TGTGCCAGCACCCCGATGGCGGGGGACAATGAGCAGTTCTTC.

This clone was observed a few times. The chain recombines TRBV2 with TRBJ1-2; TRBD1 might be the D (6 bases). The V and J ends lost 0 bases and 4 bases respectively, with 12 bases between them. Germline V gives CDR1 SNHLY, CDR2 FYNNEI. The CDR3 consists of 15 residues. The CDR3 here is CASSEARTGIYGYTF. CDR3 nucleotides: TGTGCCAGCAGTGAAGCGAGAACAGGGATCTATGGCTACACCTTC.

The gene calls are TRBV7-9 and TRBJ1-1; D unresolved. Germline CDR1 reads SEHNR; CDR2 reads FQNEAQ (reference sequence). CDR3 length equals 13 residues. Trimming pared 4 bases from V and 3 bases from J, leaving 9 bases between. The CDR3 sequence: CASSSGVDTEAFF. As DNA, the CDR3 is TGTGCCAGCAGCTCCGGGGTGGACACTGAAGCTTTCTTT.

This chain connects TRBV7-2 to TRBJ1-2, with 8 bases matching TRBD1. This CDR3 has 15 residues. Germline V gene lookup returns CDR1 SGHTA and CDR2 FQGNSA. The V segment lost 5 bases and the J segment 1 base; nucleotides outside the gene matches: 6. The CDR3 loop is CASSLGQAINYGYTF. In DNA, the CDR3 is TGTGCCAGCAGCCTGGGACAGGCGATTAACTATGGCTACACCTTC. Together with reference TRBV7-2 and TRBJ1-2, the CDR3 gives the full variable domain: GAGVSQSPSNKVTEKGKDVELRCDPISGHTALYWYRQSLGQGLEFLIYFQGNSAPDKSGLPSDRFSAERTGGSVSTLTIQRTQQEDSAVYLCASSLGQAINYGYTFGSGTRLTVV.

This CDR3 is CASSTGQRLSYGYTF. CDR3 coding DNA: TGTGCCAGCAGTACGGGACAGCGTTTATCCTATGGCTACACCTTC. The J gene is TRBJ1-2, the V gene TRBV28, with TRBD1 identical over 7 bases. CDR1 is MDHEN and CDR2 is SYDVKM in the germline V gene. Trimming cost V 5 bases and J 4 bases; bases outside gene matches: 10. The CDR3 extends over 15 amino acids.

This chain links TRBV2 with TRBJ2-1, with 10 bases identical to TRBD2. The V and J ends lost 4 bases and 4 bases, in that order; junction bases with no gene match: 4. This CDR3 spans 15 amino acids. Germline values: CDR1 SNHLY, CDR2 FYNNEI. The CDR3 sequence: CASSGSAGGYNEQFF. The CDR3 region has the DNA TGTGCCAGCAGTGGCTCAGCGGGGGGGTACAATGAGCAGTTCTTC.

This clone was counted a few times. The chain couples TRBV29-1 to TRBJ1-1; D possibly corresponds to TRBD1 (6 bases). The CDR3 covers 13 residues. In germline, CDR1 is SQVTM, CDR2 ANQGSEA. Between the trimmed V and J ends, which lost 6 bases and 4 bases, there was a span of 15 bases. CDR3 nucleotides: TGCAGCGTAGGACAGTCCCCCCTCACTGAAGCTTTCTTT. Protein product: CSVGQSPLTEAFF.

The CDR3 bases are TGTGCCAGCAGCTACAGCGGGGGGGCCATGTACGAGCAGTACTTC. This gives the protein CASSYSGGAMYEQYF. The chain combines TRBV6-5 with TRBJ2-7; 10 bases are a match to TRBD2. Germline CDR1 and CDR2: MNHEY and SVGAGI. V was clipped by 6 bases and J by 4 bases; unmatched bases: 9. This CDR3 is 15 amino acids long.

The J gene is TRBJ1-5, the V gene TRBV6-2 or TRBV6-3; no clear D. V was pared by 7 bases and J by 6 bases, with 19 bases between. Germline CDR1 reads MNHEY; CDR2 reads SVGEGT. CDR3 size: 15 residues. CDR3 nucleotides: TGTGCCAGCATCCCGGCGGGGTTGCGGAGTCAGCCCCAGCATTTT. This sequence encodes CASIPAGLRSQPQHF.

The chain is built from TRBV12-5 and TRBJ1-4; D uncertain. The V end was cut by 6 bases, the J end by 7 bases, with 12 bases between. CDR3 length: 13 amino acids. The germline gives CDR1 LGHNT, CDR2 FRNRAP. In nucleotides, the CDR3 is TGTGCTAGTGGAGTGGCCCAACGTGAAAAACTGTTTTTT. Amino acids: CASGVAQREKLFF.

The rearrangement joins TRBV7-2 to TRBJ2-7; TRBD1 aligns across 8 bases. Germline V gene sequence: CDR1 SGHTA, CDR2 FQGNSA. Germline trimming cut 2 bases from V and 0 bases from J; bases unmatched to any gene: 3. The CDR3 spans 15 residues. CDR3 sequence reads: CASSLSDRGSYEQYF. The CDR3 DNA reads as TGTGCCAGCAGCTTAAGCGACAGGGGCTCCTACGAGCAGTACTTC.

The J gene is TRBJ1-2, the V gene TRBV29-1, with a possible D match to TRBD1 (6 bases). CDR3 length equals 13 residues. Germline V gene data show CDR1 as SQVTM and CDR2 as ANQGSEA. V lost 3 bases and J lost 6, with 14 bases in between. For the CDR3, the DNA is TGCAGCGTTGATAGGGGGACCGGGGATGGCTACACCTTC. Protein: CSVDRGTGDGYTF. Supplemented by reference TRBV29-1 and TRBJ1-2, the full variable domain reads SAVISQKPSRDICQRGTSLTIQCQVDSQVTMMFWYRQQPGQSLTLIATANQGSEATYESGFVIDKFPISRPNLTFSTLTVSNMSPEDSSIYLCSVDRGTGDGYTFGSGTRLTVV.

V is TRBV24-1 and J is TRBJ2-2; 8 bases line up with TRBD1. Per the germline V gene, CDR1 is KGHDR and CDR2 is SFDVKD. Trimming at V came to 5 bases and at J to 4 bases, leaving 2 bases not matched to a gene. This CDR3 has 14 residues. CDR3 loop: CATSGTGLTGELFF. CDR3 nucleotide sequence: TGTGCCACCAGTGGGACAGGGCTCACCGGGGAGCTGTTTTTT.

The gene calls are TRBV28 and TRBJ1-2; D is unresolved. Between the trimmed V and J ends, which lost 6 bases and 8 bases, there was a span of 13 bases. Germline V CDR1 and CDR2: MDHEN, SYDVKM. There are 12 residues in the CDR3. The CDR3 DNA sequence: TGTGCCAGCAGGTCTGGGAGCCGGGGCTACACCTTC. It translates to CASRSGSRGYTF.

The genes are TRBV30 and TRBJ2-7; D gene unclear. The V gene's germline CDR1 is GTSNPN and CDR2 SVGIG (reference sequence). CDR3 length equals 13 residues. Trimming removed 2 bases at V and 6 bases at J, with 14 bases between. The CDR3 nucleotides read TGTGCCTGGAGTCGCAGATCGCCTGCCGAGCAGTACTTC. Residues: CAWSRRSPAEQYF.

The genes are TRBV2 and TRBJ1-3; D unresolved. Trimming removed 3 bases at V and 5 bases at J, with 17 bases between. The CDR3 has 16 amino acids. Germline CDR1 and CDR2: SNHLY and FYNNEI. The CDR3 here is CASSEEVRGHRNTIYF. The DNA of the CDR3 is TGTGCCAGCAGTGAGGAGGTCAGAGGGCATAGAAACACCATATATTTT.

This sequence joins TRBV27 and TRBJ1-2, with D uncertain. The CDR3 totals 13 residues. The germline CDR1 and CDR2 sequences are MNHEY and SMNVEV (reference sequence). V lost 2 bases and J 8 bases, leaving 12 bases between the germline ends. CDR3 nucleotides: TGTGCCAGCAGTTTAAGGCAGGAGGGCGGCTACACCTTC. Translation gives CASSLRQEGGYTF.

This clone turned up a few times. The rearrangement joins TRBV7-9 to TRBJ1-3, with D possibly TRBD1 on 6 matching bases. Germline V gene data show CDR1 as SEHNR and CDR2 as FQNEAQ (reference sequence). The CDR3 covers 15 residues. The V and J ends lost 5 bases and 4 bases respectively, with 15 bases between them. CDR3 in amino acids: CASSPRGLEGNTIYF. The CDR3 DNA reads TGTGCCAGCAGCCCCAGGGGACTAGAGGGAAACACCATATATTTT.

CDR3 in DNA: TGTGCCAGCAGCTGGGTGACAGGGAATACTGAAGCTTTCTTT. It encodes CASSWVTGNTEAFF. The V call is TRBV7-2, the J call TRBJ1-1, with 7 nucleotides matching TRBD1. Germline V gene data show CDR1 as SGHTA and CDR2 as FQGNSA. V was pared by 4 bases and J by 5 bases, with 7 bases of the junction left unmatched. There are 14 residues in the CDR3. Together with reference TRBV7-2 and TRBJ1-1, the CDR3 gives the full variable domain: GAGVSQSPSNKVTEKGKDVELRCDPISGHTALYWYRQSLGQGLEFLIYFQGNSAPDKSGLPSDRFSAERTGGSVSTLTIQRTQQEDSAVYLCASSWVTGNTEAFFGQGTRLTVV.

The chain employs TRBV7-9 and TRBJ1-2; D is unresolved. Between the trimmed V and J ends, which lost 2 bases and 14 bases, there was a span of 24 bases. The CDR3 consists of 15 residues. The germline gives CDR1 SEHNR, CDR2 FQNEAQ (reference sequence). CDR3 loop: CASSLSGGGPGVGTF. The CDR3 DNA reads as TGTGCCAGCAGCTTATCAGGAGGCGGACCTGGGGTGGGAACCTTC. The variable domain in full, with the rest retrieved from reference TRBV7-9 and TRBJ1-2, is DTGVSQNPRHKITKRGQNVTFRCDPISEHNRLYWYRQTLGQGPEFLTYFQNEAQLEKSRLLSDRFSAERPKGSFSTLEIQRTEQGDSAMYLCASSLSGGGPGVGTFGSGTRLTVV.

CDR3 sequence: CASSLGVQGQETQYF. The CDR3 DNA reads TGTGCCAGCAGCTTAGGGGTACAGGGCCAAGAGACCCAGTACTTC. The chain joins TRBV11-3 to TRBJ2-5; D is possibly TRBD1 (6 bases). V lost 1 base and J lost 1, with 10 bases in between. The CDR3 loop spans 15 amino acids. The germline V gene has CDR1 SGHNT and CDR2 YENEEA.

This clone was found once. The chain carries TRBV14 and TRBJ2-3; 7 bases are a match to TRBD1. The CDR3 is 17 amino acids. The germline gives CDR1 SGHDN, CDR2 FVKESK. V shed 1 base, J shed 1 base, and the junction held 8 bases outside the gene matches. Here the CDR3 DNA reads TGTGCCAGCAGCCAAGTAGTACAGGGGTTCGGCACAGATACGCAGTATTTT. This gives the protein CASSQVVQGFGTDTQYF.